Listed below are T cell receptor beta chains from one sample, sequenced in a study of Graves' ophthalmopathy and Graves' hyperthyroidism. TCRdb reprocessed the multiplex PCR reads with MiXCR, giving one entry per CDR3 protein. The sample has some 750,000 distinct CDR3 sequences; approximately 40% are singletons. Source material: peripheral blood. These receptor sequences come from an adult man with Graves' ophthalmopathy. Each CDR3 is given with its conserved first and last residue. A D gene is named only where the DNA matches it firmly.

D gene	V gene	J gene	CDR3 protein
.	TRBV10-3	TRBJ1-1	CAISVGGLYTEAFF
.	TRBV20-1	TRBJ2-7	CSARDQGRSYEQYF
TRBD1	TRBV24-1	TRBJ1-5	CASRFLDRENQPQHF
TRBD1	TRBV24-1	TRBJ1-2	CATSSAGGTVGGYTF
.	TRBV12-3/TRBV12-4	TRBJ1-4	CASTRTGTNEKLFF
.	TRBV10-3	TRBJ2-2	CASSLAHESGELFF
.	TRBV7-9	TRBJ2-7	CASSLGVHYEQYF
.	TRBV11-1	TRBJ1-2	CASSAPPPGTNYGYTF
.	TRBV7-9	TRBJ2-6	CASSLGQGFGANVLTF
TRBD1	TRBV2	TRBJ2-7	CASTLGTEHYEQYF
.	TRBV5-4	TRBJ2-2	CASSADVGGVGTGELFF
TRBD1	TRBV7-9	TRBJ2-6	CASSVVTGVGSGANVLTF
.	TRBV7-9	TRBJ2-7	CASSWVRGRGEQYF
.	TRBV7-9	TRBJ1-4	CASSLASKEKLFF
.	TRBV10-2	TRBJ1-2	CASSWTANYGYTF
.	TRBV30	TRBJ2-7	CAWGRSLGYEQYF